This TCR beta chain was observed in a study of blood T cell repertoires in COVID-19. In the study overall: COVID-19 samples collected from the United States, Italy and Spain covered acute and convalescent phases.

Germline V CDR1 and CDR2: LNHDA, SQIVND (reference sequence). The CDR3 consists of 15 residues. Trimming pared 6 bases from V and 0 bases from J, leaving 15 bases between. Per the original data handling: Nucleated cell counts were estimated from reference gene primer amplification. The method was immunoSEQ multiplex PCR; TCRdb's version includes in-frame clones alone and lacks a portion of them. That table furnishes V, J and clone size, whereas the DNA furnished D and trimming. The sample records around 250,000 clones, about 80% being singletons. This TCR came from a man in his thirties or forties who had recovered from COVID-19. The chain links TRBV19 to TRBJ2-7; D possibly corresponds to TRBD2 (6 bases). Material for sequencing was peripheral blood. CDR3 sequence reads: CASRGSGSSSYEQYF. CDR3 coding DNA: TGTGCCAGTAGAGGCAGCGGGTCGAGCTCCTACGAGCAGTACTTC.